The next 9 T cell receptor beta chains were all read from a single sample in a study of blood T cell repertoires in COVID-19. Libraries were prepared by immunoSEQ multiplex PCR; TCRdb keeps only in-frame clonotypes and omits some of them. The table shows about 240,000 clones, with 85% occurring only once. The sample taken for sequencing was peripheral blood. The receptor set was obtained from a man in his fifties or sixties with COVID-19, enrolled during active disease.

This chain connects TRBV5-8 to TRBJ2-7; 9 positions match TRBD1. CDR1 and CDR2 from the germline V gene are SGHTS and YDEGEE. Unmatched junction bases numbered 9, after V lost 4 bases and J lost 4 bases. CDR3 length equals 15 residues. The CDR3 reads CASSPRTGGGYEQYF. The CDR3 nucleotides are TGTGCCAGCAGCCCGCGAACAGGGGGCGGGTACGAGCAGTACTTC.

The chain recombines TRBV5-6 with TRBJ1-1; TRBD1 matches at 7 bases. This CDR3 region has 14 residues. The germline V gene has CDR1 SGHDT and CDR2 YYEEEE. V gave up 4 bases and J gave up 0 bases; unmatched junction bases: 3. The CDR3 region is CASSRTGLNTEAFF. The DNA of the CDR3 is TGTGCCAGCAGCAGGACAGGTCTGAACACTGAAGCTTTCTTT.

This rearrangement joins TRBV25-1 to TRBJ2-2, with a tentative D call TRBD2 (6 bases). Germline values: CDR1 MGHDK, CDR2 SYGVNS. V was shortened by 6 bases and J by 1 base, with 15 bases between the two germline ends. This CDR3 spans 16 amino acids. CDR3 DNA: TGTGCCAGCAGGGAGGCGGGGAGGCAGAACACCGGGGAGCTGTTTTTT. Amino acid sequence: CASREAGRQNTGELFF.

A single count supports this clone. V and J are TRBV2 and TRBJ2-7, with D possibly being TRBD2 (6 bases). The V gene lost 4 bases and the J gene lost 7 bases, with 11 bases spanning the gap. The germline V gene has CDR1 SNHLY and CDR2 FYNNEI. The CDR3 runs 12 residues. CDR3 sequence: CASSGGAGEQYF. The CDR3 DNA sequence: TGTGCCAGCAGTGGTGGCGCGGGAGAGCAGTACTTC.

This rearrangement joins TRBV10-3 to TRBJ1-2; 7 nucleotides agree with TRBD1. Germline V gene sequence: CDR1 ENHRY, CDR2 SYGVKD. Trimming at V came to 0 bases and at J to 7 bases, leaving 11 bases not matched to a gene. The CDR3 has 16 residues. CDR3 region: CAISESVTGLSAGYTF. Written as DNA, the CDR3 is TGTGCCATCAGTGAGTCTGTGACAGGGTTGTCCGCTGGCTACACCTTC.

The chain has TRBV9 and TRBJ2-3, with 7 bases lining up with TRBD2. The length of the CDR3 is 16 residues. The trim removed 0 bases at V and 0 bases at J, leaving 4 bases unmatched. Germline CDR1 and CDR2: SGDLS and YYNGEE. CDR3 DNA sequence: TGTGCCAGCAGCGTAGCTAGCGGAGATAGCACAGATACGCAGTATTTT. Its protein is CASSVASGDSTDTQYF.

Here the CDR3 DNA reads TGTGCCAGCAGTTTACCAGGCCCAGGGACCCAGTACTTC. It is translated as CASSLPGPGTQYF. This rearrangement joins TRBV12-3 or TRBV12-4 to TRBJ2-5, with D uncertain. Trimming stripped 2 bases from V and 7 bases from J, with 11 bases between. The CDR3 totals 13 residues.

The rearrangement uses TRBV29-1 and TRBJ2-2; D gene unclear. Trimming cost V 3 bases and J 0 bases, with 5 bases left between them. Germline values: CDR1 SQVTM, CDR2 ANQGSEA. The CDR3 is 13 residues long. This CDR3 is CSVDLANTGELFF. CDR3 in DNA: TGCAGCGTTGACCTAGCGAACACCGGGGAGCTGTTTTTT.

The CDR3 sequence is CATSDSGTGPPYEQYF. The CDR3 DNA sequence: TGTGCCACCAGTGATTCCGGGACAGGGCCCCCATACGAGCAGTACTTC. V gene TRBV24-1 combines with J gene TRBJ2-7; 9 nucleotides line up with TRBD1. Germline CDR1 reads KGHDR; CDR2 reads SFDVKD. CDR3 length equals 16 residues. Losses at the gene ends were 2 bases for V and 4 bases for J; bases not matched to a gene: 8.